Listed here are 6 T cell receptor beta chains from one sample, sequenced in a study of vaccination and CD4 T cells after COVID-19 (dated by TCRdb to between 2020 and 2023). The library relied on PCR. Sequencing relied on an Illumina iSeq 100. At the Johns Hopkins FTIC core, DNA from the cultured CD4+ T cells underwent TCR sequencing with the Oncomine TCR Beta short-read assay. In-frame beta chains were kept once TCRdb had trimmed the public reads at Q25 with fastp and called clones with MiXCR. Records with the same CDR3 protein are collapsed into one entry carrying the most frequent genes and DNA. Present in this sample are 20,000 to 25,000 distinct CDR3 sequences, 32% of which were seen just once. Together, the top ten hold around an eighth of the sample. Reading the label with the study, this specimen's treatment or condition is: roughly 10-day PBMC culture with coronavirus spike peptide pools or control peptides (ViraFEST assay).

Their antigens remain unidentified. The sequenced material came from cultured CD4+ T cells from blood. The source is a human donor with COVID-19.

The V and J genes are TRBV5-4 and TRBJ2-2; 8 nucleotides match TRBD1. Losses at the gene ends were 4 bases for V and 2 bases for J; bases not matched to a gene: 4. There are 15 residues in the CDR3. The V gene's germline CDR1 is SGHNT and CDR2 YYREEE (reference sequence). The DNA of the CDR3 is TGTGCCAGCAGCCCACAGGGGGGAAACACCGGGGAGCTGTTTTTT. Its protein product is CASSPQGGNTGELFF.

V is TRBV19 and J is TRBJ1-5, with D uncertain. The germline V and J ends were trimmed by 1 base and 2 bases, with 12 bases remaining between them. The germline CDR1 and CDR2 sequences are LNHDA and SQIVND (reference sequence). The CDR3 contains 16 residues. CDR3 sequence reads: CASSIGPFGGNQPQHF. In nucleotides, the CDR3 is TGTGCCAGTAGTATAGGGCCCTTTGGGGGCAATCAGCCCCAGCATTTT.

CDR3 in DNA: TGTGCCAGCAGCAAGGGTCCGCCGCAGGGCAATGAGCAGTTCTTC. Translation gives CASSKGPPQGNEQFF. The chain carries TRBV7-2 and TRBJ2-1, with a tentative D call TRBD1 (5 bases). There are 15 residues in the CDR3. Trimming cost V 5 bases and J 6 bases, with 17 bases left between them. Germline V gene sequence: CDR1 SGHTA, CDR2 FQGNSA.

This clonotype was counted once. The chain uses TRBV11-3 and TRBJ2-6, with TRBD1 matching over 8 bases. Germline lookup yields CDR1 SGHNT and CDR2 YENEEA. After removal of 5 bases from V and 0 bases from J, the junction contained 6 bases not matched to a gene. The CDR3 spans 17 residues. CDR3 in amino acids: CASSRTGTISGANVLTF. As DNA, the CDR3 is TGTGCCAGCAGCCGGACAGGGACCATCTCTGGGGCCAACGTCCTGACTTTC.

V usage is TRBV28 and J usage is TRBJ1-6; perhaps TRBD1 as D (5 bases). The V end was cut by 2 bases, the J end by 6 bases, with 14 bases between. CDR1 is MDHEN, CDR2 SYDVKM, per germline. CDR3 length: 16 residues. As DNA, the CDR3 is TGTGCCAGCAGTTTACCAGGGCCGCAGGTTAATTCACCCCTCCACTTT. Encoded protein: CASSLPGPQVNSPLHF.

V gene TRBV30 combines with J gene TRBJ2-6; 8 bases match TRBD1. Germline CDR1 GTSNPN, CDR2 SVGIG (reference sequence). V lost 3 bases, J lost 4 bases, and 11 bases stayed unmatched. CDR3 length: 17 residues. This CDR3 is CAWSRDRTSDGANVLTF. CDR3 nucleotide sequence: TGTGCCTGGAGCAGGGACAGGACGTCTGACGGGGCCAACGTCCTGACTTTC.